The clone carrying this T cell receptor beta chain has more than one count but fewer than ten. Its matching antigen is unknown. The sample originates from a study of CD8 T cells in ankylosing spondylitis. Study-level findings and limits: Disease-linked clones reportedly concentrated significantly in matched ankylosing spondylitis synovial fluid. Typical of ankylosing spondylitis blood, it appeared, was a TCR beta motif of roughly eight highly homologous variants. CD8+ disease-linked clones were present at relatively low frequencies in blood.

Germline CDR1 reads ENHRY; CDR2 reads SYGVKD. This CDR3 is 14 amino acids long. V lost 3 bases, J lost 3 bases, and 5 bases stayed unmatched. Making the TCR beta libraries involved quantitative 5'-RACE with molecular barcodes. TCRdb recomputed calls from the 5' RACE reads with MiXCR, one row per CDR3 protein. Of about 150,000 distinct CDR3 sequences in the sample, roughly 44% are singletons; the top ten hold around 15%. The rearrangement joins TRBV10-3 to TRBJ2-7; 7 bases are shared with TRBD1. The TCR comes from a male donor with ankylosing spondylitis. The specimen sequenced was synovial fluid, either unsorted or a sorted T cell fraction (not recorded which). Here the CDR3 DNA reads TGTGCCATCAGTGACAGACAGGGTAACTACGAGCAGTACTTC. Protein: CAISDRQGNYEQYF.